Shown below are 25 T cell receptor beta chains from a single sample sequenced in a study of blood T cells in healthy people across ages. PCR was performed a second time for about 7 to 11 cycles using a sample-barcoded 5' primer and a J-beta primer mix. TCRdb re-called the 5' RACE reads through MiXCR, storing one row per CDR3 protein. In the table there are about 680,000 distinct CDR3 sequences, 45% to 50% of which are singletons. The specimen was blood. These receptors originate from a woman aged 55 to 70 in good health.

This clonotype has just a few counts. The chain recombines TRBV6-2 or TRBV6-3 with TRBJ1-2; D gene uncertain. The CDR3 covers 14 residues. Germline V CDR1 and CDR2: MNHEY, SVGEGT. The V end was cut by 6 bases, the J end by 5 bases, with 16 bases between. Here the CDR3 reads CASRPELTRYGYTF. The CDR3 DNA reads TGTGCCAGCAGACCCGAACTGACGCGTTATGGCTACACCTTC.

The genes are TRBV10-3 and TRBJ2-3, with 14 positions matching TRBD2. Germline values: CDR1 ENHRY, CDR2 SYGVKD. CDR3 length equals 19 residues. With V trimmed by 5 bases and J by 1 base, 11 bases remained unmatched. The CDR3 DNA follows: TGTGCCATCAGTACAGCCGGGACTAGCGGGAGTGGTCGCACAGATACGCAGTATTTT. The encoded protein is CAISTAGTSGSGRTDTQYF.

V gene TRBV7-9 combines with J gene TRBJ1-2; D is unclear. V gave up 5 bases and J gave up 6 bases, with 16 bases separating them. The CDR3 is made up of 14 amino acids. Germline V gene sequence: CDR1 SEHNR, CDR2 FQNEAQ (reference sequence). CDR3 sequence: CASSLEGGSHGYTF. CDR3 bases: TGTGCCAGCAGCCTCGAAGGAGGGTCCCATGGCTACACCTTC.

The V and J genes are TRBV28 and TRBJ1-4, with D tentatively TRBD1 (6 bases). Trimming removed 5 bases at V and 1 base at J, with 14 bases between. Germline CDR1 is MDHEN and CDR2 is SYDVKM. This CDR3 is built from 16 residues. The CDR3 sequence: CASSPLGGRTNEKLFF. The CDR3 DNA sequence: TGTGCCAGCAGTCCCCTGGGGGGCAGAACTAATGAAAAACTGTTTTTT.

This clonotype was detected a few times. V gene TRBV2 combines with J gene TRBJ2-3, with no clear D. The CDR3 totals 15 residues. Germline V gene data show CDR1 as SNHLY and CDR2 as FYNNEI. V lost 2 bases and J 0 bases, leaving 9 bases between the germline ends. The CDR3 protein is CASSERAPSTDTQYF. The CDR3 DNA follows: TGTGCCAGCAGTGAAAGGGCTCCTAGCACAGATACGCAGTATTTT.

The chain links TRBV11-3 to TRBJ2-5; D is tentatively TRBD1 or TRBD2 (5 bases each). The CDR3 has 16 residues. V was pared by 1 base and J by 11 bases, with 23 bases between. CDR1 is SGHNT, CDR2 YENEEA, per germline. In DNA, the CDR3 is TGTGCCAGCAGCTTAGTTGGGGGAAAGTCCTACAATGAGCAGTACTTC. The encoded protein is CASSLVGGKSYNEQYF.

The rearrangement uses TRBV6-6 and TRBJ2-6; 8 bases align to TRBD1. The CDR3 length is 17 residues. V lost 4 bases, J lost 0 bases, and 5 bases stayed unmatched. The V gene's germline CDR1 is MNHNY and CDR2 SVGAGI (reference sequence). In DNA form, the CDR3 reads TGTGCCAGCAGTTTACAGGGGGTTAGCTCTGGGGCCAACGTCCTGACTTTC. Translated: CASSLQGVSSGANVLTF.

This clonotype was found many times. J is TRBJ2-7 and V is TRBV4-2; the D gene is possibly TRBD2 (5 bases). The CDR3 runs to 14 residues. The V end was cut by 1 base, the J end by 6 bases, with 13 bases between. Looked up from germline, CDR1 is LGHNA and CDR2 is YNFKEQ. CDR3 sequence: CASSQAEGLGEQYF. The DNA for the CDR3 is TGTGCCAGCAGCCAAGCTGAGGGATTGGGCGAGCAGTACTTC.

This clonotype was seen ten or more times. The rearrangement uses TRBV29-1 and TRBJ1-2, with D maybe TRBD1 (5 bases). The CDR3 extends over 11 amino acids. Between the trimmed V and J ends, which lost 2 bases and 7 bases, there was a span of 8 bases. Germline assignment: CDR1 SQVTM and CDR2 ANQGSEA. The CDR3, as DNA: TGCAGCGTTGAACAGGGCCTTGGCTACACCTTC. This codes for CSVEQGLGYTF.

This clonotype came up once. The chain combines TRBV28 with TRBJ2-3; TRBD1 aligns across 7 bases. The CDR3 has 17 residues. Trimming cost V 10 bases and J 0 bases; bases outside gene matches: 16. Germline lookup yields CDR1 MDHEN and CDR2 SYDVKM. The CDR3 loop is CAIYGTANFDSTDTQYF. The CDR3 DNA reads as TGTGCCATTTACGGGACAGCCAACTTCGATAGCACAGATACGCAGTATTTT.

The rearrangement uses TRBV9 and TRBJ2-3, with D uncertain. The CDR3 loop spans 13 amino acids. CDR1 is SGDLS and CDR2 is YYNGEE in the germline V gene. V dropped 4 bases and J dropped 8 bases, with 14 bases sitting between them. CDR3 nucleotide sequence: TGTGCCAGCAGCATAGACACCCGTGGTACGCAGTATTTT. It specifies CASSIDTRGTQYF.

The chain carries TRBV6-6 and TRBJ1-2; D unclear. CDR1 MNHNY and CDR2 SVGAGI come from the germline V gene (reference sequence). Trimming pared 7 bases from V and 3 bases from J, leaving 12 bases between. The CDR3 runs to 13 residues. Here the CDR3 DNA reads TGTGCCAGCACTCGAATCTGGGACTATGGCTACACCTTC. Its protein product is CASTRIWDYGYTF.

The CDR3 nucleotides read TGCAGCGTAAACCGATACAATGAGCAGTACTTC. This codes for CSVNRYNEQYF. V usage is TRBV29-1 and J usage is TRBJ2-1; D not resolved. The end of the DNA is better explained by TRBJ2-7, so the J call may be wrong. Germline lookup yields CDR1 SQVTM and CDR2 ANQGSEA. The length of the CDR3 is 11 residues.

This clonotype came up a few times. CDR3 nucleotide sequence: TGTGCCAGCAGCCCGGGACTAGTTCAGCCGACTGAGCAGTTCTTC. It yields the protein CASSPGLVQPTEQFF. The V gene is TRBV4-2, the J gene TRBJ2-1, with 8 bases identical to TRBD2. CDR1 LGHNA and CDR2 YNFKEQ come from the germline V gene. V trimming: 4 bases; J trimming: 9 bases; junction bases outside the gene matches: 11. The CDR3 sequence is 15 residues long.

Here the CDR3 reads CASSSTSGTSNQPQHF. DNA for the CDR3: TGTGCCAGCAGCAGTACTTCAGGGACTAGCAATCAGCCCCAGCATTTT. The V and J genes are TRBV27 and TRBJ1-5; maybe TRBD1 (5 bases). The CDR3 sequence is 16 residues long. Germline CDR1 is MNHEY and CDR2 is SMNVEV (reference sequence). V lost 6 bases and J 0 bases, leaving 15 bases between the germline ends.

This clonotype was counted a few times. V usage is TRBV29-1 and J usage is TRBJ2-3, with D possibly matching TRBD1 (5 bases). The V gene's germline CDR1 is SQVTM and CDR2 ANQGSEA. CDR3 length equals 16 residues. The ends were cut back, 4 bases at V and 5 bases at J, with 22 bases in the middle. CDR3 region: CSVARGTTGPQDTQYF. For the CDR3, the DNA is TGCAGCGTTGCAAGGGGAACTACCGGACCACAAGATACGCAGTATTTT.

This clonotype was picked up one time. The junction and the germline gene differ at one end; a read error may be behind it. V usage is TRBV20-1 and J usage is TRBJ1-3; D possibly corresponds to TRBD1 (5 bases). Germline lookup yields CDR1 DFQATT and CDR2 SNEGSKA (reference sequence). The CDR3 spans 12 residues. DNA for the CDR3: TGCAGTGCTTCCCGGGGGTCGGACACCACATATTTT. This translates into CSASRGSDTTYF.

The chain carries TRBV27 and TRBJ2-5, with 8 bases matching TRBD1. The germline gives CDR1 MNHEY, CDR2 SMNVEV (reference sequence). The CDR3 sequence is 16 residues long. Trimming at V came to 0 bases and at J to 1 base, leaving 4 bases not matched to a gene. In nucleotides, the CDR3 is TGTGCCAGCAGTTTATCTACAGGGGGTTTCCAAGAGACCCAGTACTTC. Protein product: CASSLSTGGFQETQYF.

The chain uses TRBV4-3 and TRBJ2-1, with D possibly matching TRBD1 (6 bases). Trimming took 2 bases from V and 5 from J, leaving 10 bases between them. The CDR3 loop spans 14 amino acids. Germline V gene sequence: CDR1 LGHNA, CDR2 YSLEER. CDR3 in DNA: TGCGCCAGCAGCCAATCCACAGGGCACAATGAGCAGTTCTTC. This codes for CASSQSTGHNEQFF.

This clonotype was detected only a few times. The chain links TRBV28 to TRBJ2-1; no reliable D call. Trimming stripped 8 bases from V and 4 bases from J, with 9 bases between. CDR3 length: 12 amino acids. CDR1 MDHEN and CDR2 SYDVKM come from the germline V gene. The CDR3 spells CASRRPYNEQFF. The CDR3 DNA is TGTGCCAGCCGCCGACCGTACAATGAGCAGTTCTTC.

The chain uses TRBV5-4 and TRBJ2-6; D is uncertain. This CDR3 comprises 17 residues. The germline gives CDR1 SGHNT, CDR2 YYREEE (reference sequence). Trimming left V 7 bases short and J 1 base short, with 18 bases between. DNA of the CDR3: TGTGCCAGCTATATTTCCCTCTGGGGATCTGGGGCCAACGTCCTGACTTTC. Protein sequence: CASYISLWGSGANVLTF.

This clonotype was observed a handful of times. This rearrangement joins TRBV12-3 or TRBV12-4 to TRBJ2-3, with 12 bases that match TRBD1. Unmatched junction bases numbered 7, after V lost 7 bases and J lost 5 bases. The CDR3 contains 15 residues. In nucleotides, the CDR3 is TGTGCCAGCACTCCGGGACAGGGGGCGGGAGATACGCAGTATTTT. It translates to CASTPGQGAGDTQYF.

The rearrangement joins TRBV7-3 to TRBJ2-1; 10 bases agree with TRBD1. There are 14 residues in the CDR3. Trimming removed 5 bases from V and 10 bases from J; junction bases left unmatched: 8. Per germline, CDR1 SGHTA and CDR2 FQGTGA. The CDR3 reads CASSVRDRGVEQFF. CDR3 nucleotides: TGTGCCAGCAGCGTAAGGGACAGGGGTGTCGAGCAGTTCTTC.

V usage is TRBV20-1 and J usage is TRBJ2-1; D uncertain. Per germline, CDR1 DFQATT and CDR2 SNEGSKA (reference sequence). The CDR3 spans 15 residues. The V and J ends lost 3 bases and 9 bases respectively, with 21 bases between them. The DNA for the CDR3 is TGCAGTGCTAGGCCCCCAGTCCGGCCCAAGGGTGAGCAGTTCTTC. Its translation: CSARPPVRPKGEQFF.

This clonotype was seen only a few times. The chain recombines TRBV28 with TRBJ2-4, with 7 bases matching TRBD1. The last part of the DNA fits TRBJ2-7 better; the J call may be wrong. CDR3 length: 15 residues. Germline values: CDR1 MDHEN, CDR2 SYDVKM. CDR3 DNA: TGTGCCAGCAGTCAGACCGGGACAGCCACCTACGAGCAGTACTTC. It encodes CASSQTGTATYEQYF.